The source of this T cell receptor (beta chain) is a study of T cells after yellow fever vaccination. This clonotype was seen a handful of times. One entry per CDR3 protein, called by TCRdb with MiXCR from the 5' RACE reads. The repertoire holds a few hundred thousand distinct CDR3 sequences, with roughly an eighth as singletons. The TCR was taken from a man in his late teens or twenties who received the YFV17D yellow fever vaccine. Sequencing used CD4+ T cells sorted from PBMCs, obtained 15 days after the yellow fever booster vaccination.

The CDR3 nucleotides read TGTGCCAGCAGTGATGGCACCTCGAACACCGGGGAGCTGTTTTTT. Its translation: CASSDGTSNTGELFF. The rearrangement links TRBV25-1 to TRBJ2-2; D remains unclear. The V end was cut by 3 bases, the J end by 0 bases, with 8 bases between. The germline V gene encodes CDR1 MGHDK and CDR2 SYGVNS. The CDR3 spans 15 residues.